This T cell receptor (beta chain) originates from a study of beta chain features in type 1 diabetes. Study summary: All samples together contributed 95 million to 110 million sorted cells for examination. Study results and limitations: Patients with Type 1 diabetes showed moderately but significantly shorter TCRB CDR3s in all four CD4+ subsets. Because the template was cDNA, high-expressing cells might be over-represented.

In this sample, this clone turned up a few times. Its target is not known. This CDR3 spans 16 amino acids. Germline V gene lookup returns CDR1 LNHDA and CDR2 SQIVND (reference sequence). J was trimmed by 4 bases and V by 5 bases; bases with no gene match: 7. There was one heparinised blood draw per donor, averaging roughly 110 mL. Purity exceeded 95% in all sorted populations. Sequenced material consisted of expressed TCRB transcripts (all of the isolated RNA was reverse transcribed). Profiling relied on immunoSEQ multiplex PCR, and the TCRdb table lists in-frame clones only, not all of them. The data show 300,000 or so clones, approximately 15% seen once.

Source material: naive CD4+ T cells from blood. The rearrangement joins TRBV19 to TRBJ2-7; 14 nucleotides match TRBD2. This sequence was found in a woman younger than 30 with type 1 diabetes. The CDR3 DNA reads as TGTGCCAGTAGTCCCGGGACTAGCGGGAGCGGGTACGAGCAGTACTTC. Translation gives CASSPGTSGSGYEQYF.